A selection of T cell receptor beta chains follows, all from one sample in a study of response to subunit inactivated influenza vaccine. Via MiXCR, TCRdb re-called the RT-PCR reads, giving one row per CDR3 protein. The sample contains a few hundred thousand distinct CDR3 sequences, 14% of which appear only once. The sample in question was PBMCs from blood, obtained less than 13 days after vaccination. All receptors come from a man aged 50-60 years who received an inactivated influenza vaccine. CDR3s include the opening cysteine and the closing phenylalanine or tryptophan. The D gene is left open where the match is weak. Rows give clone size only sometimes, using once, few, many, or a class for an expanded clone.

clone size	V gene	J gene	D gene	CDR3 DNA	CDR3 protein
few	TRBV7-8	TRBJ2-5	TRBD2	TGTGCCAGCAGCTCAAATAGCGGGAGGGGGGAGACCCAGTACTTC	CASSSNSGRGETQYF
few	TRBV15	TRBJ2-3	.	TGTGCCACCAGCAGAGGAACGGGACTGAGCACAGATACGCAGTATTTT	CATSRGTGLSTDTQYF
.	TRBV5-1	TRBJ2-2	.	TGCGCCAGCAGCTTGCAAGCGGACACCGGGGAGCTGTTTTTT	CASSLQADTGELFF
.	TRBV7-9	TRBJ1-2	.	TGTGCCAGCAGCTCCCCTCAGGGTTATGGCTACACCTTC	CASSSPQGYGYTF
.	TRBV10-3	TRBJ1-6	.	TGTGCCATCCGGTTTAGCCAGGTTACTAATTCACCCCTCCACTTT	CAIRFSQVTNSPLHF
few	TRBV4-3	TRBJ1-2	.	TGCGCCAGCAGCGACCCACAGGGAGGGGGGGTCTATGGCTACACCTTC	CASSDPQGGGVYGYTF
.	TRBV2	TRBJ2-3	.	TGTGCCAGCAGTGCGACAGCCACAGATACGCAGTATTTT	CASSATATDTQYF
many	TRBV2	TRBJ1-5	TRBD1	TGTGCCAGCAGTTACGGACAGGGGAATCAGCCCCAGCATTTT	CASSYGQGNQPQHF
.	TRBV12-3/TRBV12-4	TRBJ1-4	TRBD1	TGTGCCAGCAGAGCGGACAGGGCCAATGAAAAACTGTTTTTT	CASRADRANEKLFF
few	TRBV12-3/TRBV12-4	TRBJ1-2	TRBD1	TGTGCCAGCACCATTCGACAGGGGGCTAGGAGGTATGGCTACACCTTC	CASTIRQGARRYGYTF
.	TRBV28	TRBJ2-7	.	TGTGCCAGCAGCAAGGGACACGTCTACGAGCAGTACTTC	CASSKGHVYEQYF
few	TRBV5-1	TRBJ2-1	TRBD1	TGCGCCAGCAGCTTGGGCCACAGGGGATCCTACAATGAGCAGTTCTTC	CASSLGHRGSYNEQFF
many	TRBV12-3/TRBV12-4	TRBJ2-2	.	TGTGCCAGCAGTCACAGGAAAGGCACCGGGGAGCTGTTTTTT	CASSHRKGTGELFF
once	TRBV28	TRBJ2-5	.	TGTGCCAGCAGTTTGATCCAGCGGCAAGAGACCCAGTACTTC	CASSLIQRQETQYF
.	TRBV7-6	TRBJ2-2	.	TGTGCCAGCAGACCGATCCGGGACCGAGTCACCGGGGAGCTGTTTTTT	CASRPIRDRVTGELFF
.	TRBV6-2/TRBV6-3	TRBJ2-2	.	TGTGCCAGCAGTTTCACGACCTTACTAGTATCCAAAACCGGGGAGCTGTTTTTT	CASSFTTLLVSKTGELFF
.	TRBV11-3	TRBJ2-2	.	TGTGCCAGCAGCTTACACAGGACCACCGGGGAGCTGTTTTTT	CASSLHRTTGELFF
few	TRBV24-1	TRBJ1-5	.	TGTGCCACCAGTGATTCCTCCGGGACGTTGCGACAGCCCCAGCATTTT	CATSDSSGTLRQPQHF
.	TRBV5-1	TRBJ2-3	.	TGCGCCAGCCACCTTGAGGGTACAGATACGCAGTATTTT	CASHLEGTDTQYF
.	TRBV5-1	TRBJ1-6	.	TGCGCCAGCAGCTTGGTAGGGGTAGAGTCACCCCTCCACTTT	CASSLVGVESPLHF
few	TRBV7-2	TRBJ2-3	.	TGTGCCAGCAGCTTAGTCCTAGCTAGCACAGATACGCAGTATTTT	CASSLVLASTDTQYF
.	TRBV11-1	TRBJ2-1	TRBD1	TGTGCCAGCAGCTTAGCCGGGACAGGGGCGTACGATGAGCAGTTCTTC	CASSLAGTGAYDEQFF
.	TRBV7-2	TRBJ1-1	.	TGTGCCAGCAGTCAACGCCCAGGTGGTAACACTGAAGCTTTCTTT	CASSQRPGGNTEAFF
many	TRBV25-1	TRBJ1-6	.	TGTGCCAGCAGCAGTAGAACAGGGCGGCCCCTCCACTTT	CASSSRTGRPLHF
.	TRBV7-2	TRBJ2-3	.	TGTGACAGCAGCTATAGCATTGCTAGCACAGATACGCAGTATTTT	CDSSYSIASTDTQYF
.	TRBV7-9	TRBJ1-2	.	TGTGCCAGCAGCTCCTGGACATCCTATGGCTACACCTTC	CASSSWTSYGYTF
.	TRBV5-5	TRBJ2-7	.	TGTGCCAGCAGCTTGGGGGCTACAAACTACGAGCAGTACTTC	CASSLGATNYEQYF
.	TRBV6-2/TRBV6-3	TRBJ2-5	TRBD1	TGTGCCAGCCGGGACAGCCACCAAGAGACCCAGTACTTC	CASRDSHQETQYF
.	TRBV20-1	TRBJ2-1	TRBD2	TGCAGTGCTAGACCGGGGACTAGCCTGGGCAGTGAGCAGTTCTTC	CSARPGTSLGSEQFF
many	TRBV20-1	TRBJ2-7	TRBD1	TGCAGTGCCATGACAGGGAGTACCTACGAGCAGTACTTC	CSAMTGSTYEQYF
many	TRBV5-1	TRBJ2-7	TRBD2	TGCGCCAGCAGCCCGGCGTACGGGACTAGAGATCACGAGCAGTACTTC	CASSPAYGTRDHEQYF
.	TRBV10-3	TRBJ2-7	TRBD1	TGTGCCATCAGTGAGAAACAGGGGGCCCCCTACGAGCAGTACTTC	CAISEKQGAPYEQYF
.	TRBV6-1	TRBJ2-5	.	TGTGCCAGCACCTACCGGGGCGCCCAAGGAGAGACCCAGTACTTC	CASTYRGAQGETQYF
many	TRBV6-6	TRBJ2-5	.	TGTGCCAGCAGTAGCGGTCCTTCAGACCTCCAAGAGACCCAGTACTTC	CASSSGPSDLQETQYF
few	TRBV11-1	TRBJ2-7	TRBD1	TGTGCCAGCAGCCAAGTTACATCAGGGGGCTCCGACGAGCAGTACTTC	CASSQVTSGGSDEQYF
many	TRBV5-1	TRBJ1-6	.	TGCGCCAGCAGCCCGACACCGGGGGATTCACCCCTCCACTTT	CASSPTPGDSPLHF
few	TRBV5-5	TRBJ1-1	.	TGTGCCAGCAGCTTGGGGCAGTATGGTGAAGCTTTCTTT	CASSLGQYGEAFF
once	TRBV6-5	TRBJ2-5	TRBD2	TGTGCCAGCAGTTCATTAACCGGGACTAGAGGGGGAGAGACCCAGTACTTC	CASSSLTGTRGGETQYF
few	TRBV14	TRBJ2-5	.	TGTGCCAGCAGCCAAGATGTCTTAAAAGAGACCCAGTACTTC	CASSQDVLKETQYF
.	TRBV6-2/TRBV6-3	TRBJ2-2	TRBD2	TGTGCCAGCAGTCCCCTGACTAGCGTGACCGGGGAGCTGTTTTTT	CASSPLTSVTGELFF
many	TRBV2	TRBJ2-5	.	TGTGCCAGCAGTGACGAGACCCAGTACTTC	CASSDETQYF
.	TRBV10-3	TRBJ2-7	TRBD1	TGTGCCATCAGTAACGACAGGGGGCACGAGCAGTACTTC	CAISNDRGHEQYF
medium-sized	TRBV5-1	TRBJ2-3	.	TGCGCCAGCAGCTCTACAAGACCTCAAGATACGCAGTATTTT	CASSSTRPQDTQYF
few	TRBV6-6	TRBJ1-2	.	TGTGCCAGCAGTGCTGGGGGATCCTATGGCTACACCTTC	CASSAGGSYGYTF
many	TRBV29-1	TRBJ1-1	.	TGCAGCGTTGGAGAGGGAGCTTTCTTT	CSVGEGAFF
few	TRBV3-1	TRBJ1-1	.	TGTGCCAGCAGCCAAGATGGCGGGGGCCCTATTGAAGCTTTCTTT	CASSQDGGGPIEAFF
.	TRBV5-6	TRBJ1-4	TRBD1	TGTGCCAGCAGCCTACGCGGGACAGGGTACGAAAAACTGTTTTTT	CASSLRGTGYEKLFF
.	TRBV20-1	TRBJ1-6	.	TGCAGTGCTAGCAGGACAGAACTAAATAATTCACCCCTCCACTTT	CSASRTELNNSPLHF